This entry is about one TCR beta chain. The antigen remains unidentified. Reverse transcribed after extraction, RNA yielded cDNA as the sequencing template. This table comes from immunoSEQ multiplex PCR, and its TCRdb copy is limited to in-frame clones, with some not included. Of fewer than 110,000 clones listed, 60% are singletons. This sample was included in a study of CD8+ T cells in alopecia areata. Study-wide context: Severity scores in treated patients reflected the percentage of scalp affected. Study findings and constraints: For patients receiving tofacitinib, scalp clonality and expanded CD8+ clones among the top 100 significantly decreased.

The treatment: oral pan-JAK inhibitor, 5-10 mg twice daily. Lesional scalp punch biopsies and peripheral blood were collected from alopecia areata patients. CDR1 is SNHLY and CDR2 is FYNNEI in the germline V gene. Trimming removed 0 bases at V and 8 bases at J, with 19 bases between. CDR3 length: 16 residues. Sequences were derived from CD8+ T cells sorted from blood, sampled between weeks 55 and 70, from a patient treated with tofacitinib. This sequence was found in a human donor with alopecia areata. J is TRBJ1-2 and V is TRBV2; possibly TRBD1 for D (6 bases). The CDR3 sequence is CASSEALPVQGEGYTF. The DNA of the CDR3 is TGTGCCAGCAGTGAAGCGCTTCCGGTACAGGGAGAGGGCTACACCTTC. Filled out from reference TRBV2 and TRBJ1-2, the complete variable domain reads EPEVTQTPSHQVTQMGQEVILRCVPISNHLYFYWYRQILGQKVEFLVSFYNNEISEKSEIFDDQFSVERPDGSNFTLKIRSTKLEDSAMYFCASSEALPVQGEGYTFGSGTRLTVV.